One sample yielded the 3 T cell receptor beta chains listed below, sequenced in a study of CD8+ T cells in alopecia areata. Treatment defined: oral pan-JAK inhibitor, 5-10 mg twice daily. Following extraction, RNA underwent reverse transcription to cDNA, which served as the sequencing template. Profiled with immunoSEQ multiplex PCR; TCRdb holds only in-frame clones, not every one. The sample carries around 120,000 clones, less than 75% recorded once. The sample in question was CD8+ T cells sorted from blood, obtained at week 4, from a patient treated with tofacitinib. The receptors were sampled from a human donor with alopecia areata.

This clone appeared a few times. This chain connects TRBV30 to TRBJ1-2; D remains unclear. Germline V gene sequence: CDR1 GTSNPN, CDR2 SVGIG (reference sequence). V lost 5 bases and J 5 bases, leaving 15 bases between the germline ends. The CDR3 spans 13 residues. CDR3 in DNA: TGTGCCTGGGAAAGGACGGAATTTTATGGCTACACCTTC. It translates to CAWERTEFYGYTF.

The chain links TRBV27 to TRBJ2-5; D not certain. The germline CDR1 and CDR2 sequences are MNHEY and SMNVEV (reference sequence). The ends were cut back, 6 bases at V and 5 bases at J, with 10 bases in the middle. This CDR3 comprises 12 residues. CDR3 nucleotide sequence: TGTGCCAGCAGCCCTAGACCCGAGACCCAGTACTTC. It translates to CASSPRPETQYF.

The chain uses TRBV30 and TRBJ2-7; 9 bases are a match to TRBD1. The junction had 11 bases not matched to a gene; V was cut back by 3 bases and J by 5 bases. Germline V CDR1 and CDR2: GTSNPN, SVGIG (reference sequence). This CDR3 is 15 amino acids long. CDR3 loop: CAWRGVGQGAHEQYF. The CDR3 DNA follows: TGTGCCTGGAGGGGAGTGGGACAGGGAGCCCACGAGCAGTACTTC.